The source of this TCR beta chain is a study of T cell responses to AZD1222 COVID-19 vaccine. Clones were read by immunoSEQ multiplex PCR, and TCRdb kept only the in-frame ones, dropping some. The sample shows around 130,000 clones, approximately 92% of them seen only once. This CDR3 comprises 14 residues. Germline V gives CDR1 MNHNY, CDR2 SVGAGI (reference sequence). The V end was cut by 2 bases, the J end by 5 bases, with 11 bases between. The rearrangement uses TRBV6-6 and TRBJ2-3; D is possibly TRBD1 (5 bases). Sequenced here: peripheral blood, sampled 28 days after the second AZD1222 dose. This TCR derives from an adult who received the AZD1222 COVID-19 vaccine. In nucleotides, the CDR3 is TGTGCCAGCAGTTACCCCCTGCAGGGAGATACGCAGTATTTT. Its translation is CASSYPLQGDTQYF.